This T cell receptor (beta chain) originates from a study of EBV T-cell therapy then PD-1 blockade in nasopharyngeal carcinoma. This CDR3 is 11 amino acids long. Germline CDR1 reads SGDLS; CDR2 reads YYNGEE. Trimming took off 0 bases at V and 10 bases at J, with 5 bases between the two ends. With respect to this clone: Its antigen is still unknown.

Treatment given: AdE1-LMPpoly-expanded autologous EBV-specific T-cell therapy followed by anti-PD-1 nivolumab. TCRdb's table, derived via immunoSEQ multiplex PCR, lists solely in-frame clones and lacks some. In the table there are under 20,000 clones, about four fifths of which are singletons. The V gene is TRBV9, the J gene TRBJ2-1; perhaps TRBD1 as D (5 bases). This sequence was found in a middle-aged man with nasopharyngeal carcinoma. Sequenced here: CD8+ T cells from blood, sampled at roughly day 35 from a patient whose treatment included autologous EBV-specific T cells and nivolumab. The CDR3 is CASSVDREQFF. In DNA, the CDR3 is TGTGCCAGCAGCGTAGACAGGGAGCAGTTCTTC.